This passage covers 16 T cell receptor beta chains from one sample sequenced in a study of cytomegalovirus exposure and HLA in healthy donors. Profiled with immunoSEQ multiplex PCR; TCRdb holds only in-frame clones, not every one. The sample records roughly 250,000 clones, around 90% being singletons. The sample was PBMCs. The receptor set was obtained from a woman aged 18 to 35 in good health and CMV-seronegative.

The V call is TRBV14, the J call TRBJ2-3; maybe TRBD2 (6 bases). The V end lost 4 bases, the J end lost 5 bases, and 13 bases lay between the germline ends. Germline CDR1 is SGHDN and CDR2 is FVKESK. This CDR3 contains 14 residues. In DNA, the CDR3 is TGTGCCAGCAGCCTCCCTAGCGCGAAAGATACGCAGTATTTT. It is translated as CASSLPSAKDTQYF.

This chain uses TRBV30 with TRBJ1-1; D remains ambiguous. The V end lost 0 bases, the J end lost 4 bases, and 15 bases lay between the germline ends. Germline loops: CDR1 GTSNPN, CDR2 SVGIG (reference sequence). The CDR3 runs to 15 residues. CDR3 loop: CAWSVPSWRGTEAFF. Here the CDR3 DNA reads TGTGCCTGGAGTGTACCCTCTTGGCGGGGCACTGAAGCTTTCTTT.

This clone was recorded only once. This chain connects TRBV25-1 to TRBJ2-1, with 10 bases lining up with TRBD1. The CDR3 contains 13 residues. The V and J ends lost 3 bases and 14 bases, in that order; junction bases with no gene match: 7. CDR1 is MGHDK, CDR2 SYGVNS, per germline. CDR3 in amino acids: CASSELEGTGEFF. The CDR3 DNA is TGTGCCAGCAGTGAGCTAGAGGGGACAGGGGAGTTCTTC. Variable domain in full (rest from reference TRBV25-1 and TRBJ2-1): EADIYQTPRYLVIGTGKKITLECSQTMGHDKMYWYQQDPGMELHLIHYSYGVNSTEKGDLSSESTVSRIRTEHFPLTLESARPSHTSQYLCASSELEGTGEFFGPGTRLTVL.

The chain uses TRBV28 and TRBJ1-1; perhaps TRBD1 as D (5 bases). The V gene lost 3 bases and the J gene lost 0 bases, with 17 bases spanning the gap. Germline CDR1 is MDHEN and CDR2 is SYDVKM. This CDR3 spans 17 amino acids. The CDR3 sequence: CASSLGDWGRMNTEAFF. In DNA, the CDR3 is TGTGCCAGCAGTTTGGGGGACTGGGGTAGGATGAACACTGAAGCTTTCTTT.

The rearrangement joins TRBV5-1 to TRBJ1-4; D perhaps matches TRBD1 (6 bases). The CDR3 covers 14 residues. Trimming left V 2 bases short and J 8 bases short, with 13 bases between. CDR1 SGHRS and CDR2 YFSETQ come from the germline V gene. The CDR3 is CASSFEGVREKLFF. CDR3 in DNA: TGCGCCAGCAGCTTTGAGGGGGTGAGGGAAAAACTGTTTTTT.

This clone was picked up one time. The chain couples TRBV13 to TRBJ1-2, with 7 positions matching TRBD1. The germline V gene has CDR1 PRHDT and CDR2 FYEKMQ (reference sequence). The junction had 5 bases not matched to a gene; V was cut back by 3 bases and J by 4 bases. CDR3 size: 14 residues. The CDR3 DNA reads TGTGCCAGCAGCTTTAGGGGGCACGGCTATGGCTACACCTTC. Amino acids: CASSFRGHGYGYTF.

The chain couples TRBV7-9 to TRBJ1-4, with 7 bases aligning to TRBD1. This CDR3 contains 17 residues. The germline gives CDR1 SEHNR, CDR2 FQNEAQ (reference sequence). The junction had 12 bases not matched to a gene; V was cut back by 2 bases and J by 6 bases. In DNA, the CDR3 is TGTGCCAGCAGCTTACCCCCGGGACAGTCAGAACATGAAAAACTGTTTTTT. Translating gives CASSLPPGQSEHEKLFF.

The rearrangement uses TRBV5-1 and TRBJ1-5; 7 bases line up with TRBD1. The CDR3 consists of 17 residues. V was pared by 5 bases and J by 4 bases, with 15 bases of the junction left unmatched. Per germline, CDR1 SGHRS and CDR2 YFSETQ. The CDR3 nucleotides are TGCGCCAGCAGTCATACAATGCTACAGGGGTTAAATCAGCCCCAGCATTTT. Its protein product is CASSHTMLQGLNQPQHF.

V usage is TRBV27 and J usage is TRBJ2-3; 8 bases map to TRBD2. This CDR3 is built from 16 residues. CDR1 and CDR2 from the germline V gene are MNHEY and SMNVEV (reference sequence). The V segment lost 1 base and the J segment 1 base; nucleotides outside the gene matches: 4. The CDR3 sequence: CASSLFAGGGTDTQYF. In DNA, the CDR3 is TGTGCCAGCAGTTTATTCGCGGGGGGAGGCACAGATACGCAGTATTTT.

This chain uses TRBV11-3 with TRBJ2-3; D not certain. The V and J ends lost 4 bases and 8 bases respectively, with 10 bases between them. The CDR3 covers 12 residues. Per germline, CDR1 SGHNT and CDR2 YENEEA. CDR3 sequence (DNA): TGTGCCAGCAGCTGCACCGAGGTTACGCAGTATTTT. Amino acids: CASSCTEVTQYF.

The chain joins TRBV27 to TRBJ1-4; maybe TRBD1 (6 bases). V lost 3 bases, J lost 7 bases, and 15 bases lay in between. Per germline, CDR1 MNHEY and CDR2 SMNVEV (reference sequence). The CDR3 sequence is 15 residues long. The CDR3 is CASSLGSGVGEKLFF. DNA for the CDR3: TGTGCCAGCAGTTTGGGATCAGGGGTAGGTGAAAAACTGTTTTTT.

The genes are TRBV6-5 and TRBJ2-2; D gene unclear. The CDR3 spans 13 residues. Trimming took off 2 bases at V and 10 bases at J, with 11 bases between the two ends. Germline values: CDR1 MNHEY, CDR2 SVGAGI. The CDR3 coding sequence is TGTGCCAGCAGTTACCAAGAGCAGGCGGAGCTGTTTTTT. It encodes CASSYQEQAELFF.

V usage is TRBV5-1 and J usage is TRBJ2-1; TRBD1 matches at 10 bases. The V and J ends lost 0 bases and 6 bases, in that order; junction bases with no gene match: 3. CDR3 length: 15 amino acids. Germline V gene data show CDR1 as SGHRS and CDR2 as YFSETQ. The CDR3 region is CASSLGDRGGNEQFF. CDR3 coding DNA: TGCGCCAGCAGCTTGGGGGACAGGGGAGGCAATGAGCAGTTCTTC.

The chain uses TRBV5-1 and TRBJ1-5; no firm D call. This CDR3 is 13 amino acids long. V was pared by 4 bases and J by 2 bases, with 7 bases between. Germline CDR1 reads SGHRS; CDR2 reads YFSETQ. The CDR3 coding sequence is TGCGCCAGCAGCCCTATAGGCAATCAGCCCCAGCATTTT. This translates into CASSPIGNQPQHF.

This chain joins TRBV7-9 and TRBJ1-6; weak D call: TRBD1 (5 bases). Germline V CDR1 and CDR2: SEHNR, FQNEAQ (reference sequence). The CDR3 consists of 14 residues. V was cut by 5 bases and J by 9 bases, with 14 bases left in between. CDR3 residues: CASSLTGSGSPLHF. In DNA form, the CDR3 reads TGTGCCAGCAGCCTCACAGGTTCTGGTTCACCCCTCCACTTT.

Written as DNA, the CDR3 is TGTGCCAGCAGAAGGGAACTAGGGAACACTGAAGCTTTCTTT. Its protein is CASRRELGNTEAFF. The chain combines TRBV2 with TRBJ1-1; D remains ambiguous. The CDR3 loop spans 14 amino acids. V was cut by 6 bases and J by 1 base, with 12 bases left in between. Germline CDR1 and CDR2: SNHLY and FYNNEI.